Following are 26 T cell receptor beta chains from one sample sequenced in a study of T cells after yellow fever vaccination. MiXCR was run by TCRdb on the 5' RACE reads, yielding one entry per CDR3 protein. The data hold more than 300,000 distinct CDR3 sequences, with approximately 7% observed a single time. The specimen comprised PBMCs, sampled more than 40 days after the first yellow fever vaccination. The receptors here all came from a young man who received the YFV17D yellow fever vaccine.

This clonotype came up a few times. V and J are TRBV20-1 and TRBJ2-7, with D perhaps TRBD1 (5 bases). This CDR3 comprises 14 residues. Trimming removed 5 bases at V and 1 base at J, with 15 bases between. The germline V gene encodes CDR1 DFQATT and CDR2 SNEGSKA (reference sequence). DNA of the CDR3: TGCAGTGCTCCCGACAGTAGGGGATCCTACGAGCAGTACTTC. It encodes CSAPDSRGSYEQYF.

CDR3: CASSTVAGVGNEQFF. DNA of the CDR3: TGTGCCAGTAGTACAGTAGCGGGGGTGGGCAATGAGCAGTTCTTC. V gene TRBV19 combines with J gene TRBJ2-1; 9 bases agree with TRBD2. Germline assignment: CDR1 LNHDA and CDR2 SQIVND (reference sequence). This CDR3 contains 15 residues. After removal of 4 bases from V and 6 bases from J, the junction contained 7 bases not matched to a gene.

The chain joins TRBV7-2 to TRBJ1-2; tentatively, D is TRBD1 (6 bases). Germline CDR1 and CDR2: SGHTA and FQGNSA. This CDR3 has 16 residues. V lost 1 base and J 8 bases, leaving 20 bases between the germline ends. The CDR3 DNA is TGTGCCAGCAGCTTAGATTCGGCAGGGGTGAGGCGCGGCTACACCTTC. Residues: CASSLDSAGVRRGYTF. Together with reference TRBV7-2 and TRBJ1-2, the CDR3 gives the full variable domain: GAGVSQSPSNKVTEKGKDVELRCDPISGHTALYWYRQSLGQGLEFLIYFQGNSAPDKSGLPSDRFSAERTGGSVSTLTIQRTQQEDSAVYLCASSLDSAGVRRGYTFGSGTRLTVV.

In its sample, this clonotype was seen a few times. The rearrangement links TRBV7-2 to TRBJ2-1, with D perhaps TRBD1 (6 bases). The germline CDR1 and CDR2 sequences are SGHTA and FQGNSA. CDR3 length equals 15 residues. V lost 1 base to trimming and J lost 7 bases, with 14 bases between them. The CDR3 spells CASSLVSQGYNEQFF. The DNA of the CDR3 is TGTGCCAGCAGCTTAGTCAGTCAGGGGTATAATGAGCAGTTCTTC.

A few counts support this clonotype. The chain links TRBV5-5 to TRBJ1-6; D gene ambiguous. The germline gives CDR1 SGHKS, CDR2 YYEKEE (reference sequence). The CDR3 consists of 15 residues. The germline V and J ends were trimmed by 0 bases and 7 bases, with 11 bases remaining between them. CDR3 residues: CASSLGPENNSPLHF. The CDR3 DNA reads TGTGCCAGCAGCTTGGGGCCCGAAAACAATTCACCCCTCCACTTT.

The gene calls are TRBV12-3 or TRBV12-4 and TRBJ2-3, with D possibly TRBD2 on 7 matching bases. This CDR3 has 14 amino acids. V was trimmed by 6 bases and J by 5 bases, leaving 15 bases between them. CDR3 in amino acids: CASSPAGAVDTQYF. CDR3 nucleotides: TGTGCCAGCAGCCCCGCGGGGGCAGTAGATACGCAGTATTTT.

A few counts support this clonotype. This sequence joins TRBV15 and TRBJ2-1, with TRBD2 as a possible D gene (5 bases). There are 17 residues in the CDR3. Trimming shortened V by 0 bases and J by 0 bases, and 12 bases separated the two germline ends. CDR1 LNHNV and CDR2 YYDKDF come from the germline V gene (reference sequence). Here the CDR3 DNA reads TGTGCCACCAGCAGAGAGGGGAGATTAAGCTCCTACAATGAGCAGTTCTTC. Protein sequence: CATSREGRLSSYNEQFF.

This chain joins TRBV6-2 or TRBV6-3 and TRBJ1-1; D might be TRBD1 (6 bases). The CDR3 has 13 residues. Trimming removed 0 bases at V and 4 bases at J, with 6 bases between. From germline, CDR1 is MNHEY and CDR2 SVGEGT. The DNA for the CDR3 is TGTGCCAGCAGTTACTCGGACAGCACTGAAGCTTTCTTT. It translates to CASSYSDSTEAFF.

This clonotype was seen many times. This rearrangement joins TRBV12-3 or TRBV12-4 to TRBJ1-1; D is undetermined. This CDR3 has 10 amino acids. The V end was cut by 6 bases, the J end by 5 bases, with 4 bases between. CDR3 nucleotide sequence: TGTGCCAGCAGCCGTACTGAAGCTTTCTTT. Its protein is CASSRTEAFF.

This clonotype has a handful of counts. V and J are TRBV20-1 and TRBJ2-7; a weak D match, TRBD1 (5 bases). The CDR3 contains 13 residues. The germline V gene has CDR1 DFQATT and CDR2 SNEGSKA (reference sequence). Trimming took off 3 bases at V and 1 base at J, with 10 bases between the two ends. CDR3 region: CSASHRLSYEQYF. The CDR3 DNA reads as TGCAGTGCTAGCCACAGGTTATCCTACGAGCAGTACTTC.

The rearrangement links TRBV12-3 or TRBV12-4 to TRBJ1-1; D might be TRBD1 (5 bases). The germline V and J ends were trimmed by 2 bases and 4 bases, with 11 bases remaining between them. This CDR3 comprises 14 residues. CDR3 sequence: CASSLWGIGTEAFF. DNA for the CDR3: TGTGCCAGCAGTTTATGGGGGATCGGCACTGAAGCTTTCTTT.

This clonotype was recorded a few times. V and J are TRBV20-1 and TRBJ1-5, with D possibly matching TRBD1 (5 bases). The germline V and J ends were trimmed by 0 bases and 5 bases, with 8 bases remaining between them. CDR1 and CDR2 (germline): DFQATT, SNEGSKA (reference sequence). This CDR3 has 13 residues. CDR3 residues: CSAREQEDQPQHF. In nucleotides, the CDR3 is TGCAGTGCTAGAGAACAGGAAGATCAGCCCCAGCATTTT.

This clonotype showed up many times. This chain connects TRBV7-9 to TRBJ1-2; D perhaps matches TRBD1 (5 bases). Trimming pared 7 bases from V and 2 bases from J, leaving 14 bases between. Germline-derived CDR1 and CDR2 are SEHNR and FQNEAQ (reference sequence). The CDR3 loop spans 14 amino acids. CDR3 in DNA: TGTGCCAGCACCCGGGACCGAGTAAACTATGGCTACACCTTC. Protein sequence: CASTRDRVNYGYTF. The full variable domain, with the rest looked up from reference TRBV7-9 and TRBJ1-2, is DTGVSQNPRHKITKRGQNVTFRCDPISEHNRLYWYRQTLGQGPEFLTYFQNEAQLEKSRLLSDRFSAERPKGSFSTLEIQRTEQGDSAMYLCASTRDRVNYGYTFGSGTRLTVV.

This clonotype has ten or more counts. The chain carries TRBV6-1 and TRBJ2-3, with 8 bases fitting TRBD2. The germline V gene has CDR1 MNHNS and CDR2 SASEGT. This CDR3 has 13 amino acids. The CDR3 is CASSGTNTDTQYF. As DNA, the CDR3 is TGTGCGAGTAGCGGGACAAACACAGATACGCAGTATTTT.

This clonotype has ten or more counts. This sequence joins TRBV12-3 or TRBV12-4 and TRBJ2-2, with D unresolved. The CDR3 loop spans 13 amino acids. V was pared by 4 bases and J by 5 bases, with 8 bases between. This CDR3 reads CASSSRWTGELFF. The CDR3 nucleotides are TGTGCCAGCAGTTCCCGTTGGACCGGGGAGCTGTTTTTT.

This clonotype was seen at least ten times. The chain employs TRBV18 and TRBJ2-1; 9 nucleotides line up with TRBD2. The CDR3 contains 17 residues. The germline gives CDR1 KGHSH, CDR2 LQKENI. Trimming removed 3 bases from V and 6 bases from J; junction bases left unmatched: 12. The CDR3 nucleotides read TGTGCCAGCTCACCCGTTAGGCGGGGGGGCGCCTCCAATGAGCAGTTCTTC. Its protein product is CASSPVRRGGASNEQFF.

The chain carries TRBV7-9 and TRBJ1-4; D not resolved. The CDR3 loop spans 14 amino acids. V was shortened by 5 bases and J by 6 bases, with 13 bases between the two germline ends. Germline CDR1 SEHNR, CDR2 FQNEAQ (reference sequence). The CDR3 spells CASSKRREDEKLFF. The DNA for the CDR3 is TGTGCCAGCAGCAAGCGGAGGGAGGATGAAAAACTGTTTTTT.

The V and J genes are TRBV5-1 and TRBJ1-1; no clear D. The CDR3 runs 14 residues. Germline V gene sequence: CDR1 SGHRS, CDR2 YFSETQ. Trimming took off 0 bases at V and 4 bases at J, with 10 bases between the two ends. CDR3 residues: CASSLVGSATEAFF. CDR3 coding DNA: TGCGCCAGCAGCTTGGTGGGTAGTGCCACTGAAGCTTTCTTT. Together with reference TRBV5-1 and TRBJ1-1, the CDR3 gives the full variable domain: KAGVTQTPRYLIKTRGQQVTLSCSPISGHRSVSWYQQTPGQGLQFLFEYFSETQRNKGNFPGRFSGRQFSNSRSEMNVSTLELGDSALYLCASSLVGSATEAFFGQGTRLTVV.

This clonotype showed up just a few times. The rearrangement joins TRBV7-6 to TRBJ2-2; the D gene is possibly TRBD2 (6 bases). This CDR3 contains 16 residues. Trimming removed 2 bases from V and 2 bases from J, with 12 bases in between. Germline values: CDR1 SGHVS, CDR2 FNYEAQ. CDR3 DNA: TGTGCCAGCAGCTTATCGCCTAGCGTTAACACCGGGGAGCTGTTTTTT. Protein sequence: CASSLSPSVNTGELFF.

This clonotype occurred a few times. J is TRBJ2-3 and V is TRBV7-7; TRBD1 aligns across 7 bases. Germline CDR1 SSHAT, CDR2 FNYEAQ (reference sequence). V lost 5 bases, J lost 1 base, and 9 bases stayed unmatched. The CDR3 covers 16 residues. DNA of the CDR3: TGTGCCAGCAGCCTCCAACAGGGGTTCGGCACAGATACGCAGTATTTT. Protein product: CASSLQQGFGTDTQYF.

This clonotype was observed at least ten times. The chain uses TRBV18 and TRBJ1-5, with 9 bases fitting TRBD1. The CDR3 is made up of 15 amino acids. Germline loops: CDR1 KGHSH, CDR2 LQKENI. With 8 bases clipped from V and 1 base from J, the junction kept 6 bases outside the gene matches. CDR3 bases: TGTGCCAGCAGCCCCGGACAGGGGAGCAATCAGCCCCAGCATTTT. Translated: CASSPGQGSNQPQHF.

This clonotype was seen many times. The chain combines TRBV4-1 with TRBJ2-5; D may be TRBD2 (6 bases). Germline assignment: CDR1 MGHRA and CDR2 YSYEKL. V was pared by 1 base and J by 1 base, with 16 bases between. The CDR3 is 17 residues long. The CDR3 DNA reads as TGCGCCAGCAGCCAAGCGTCAAAGGGGAGGCTCCAAGAGACCCAGTACTTC. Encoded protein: CASSQASKGRLQETQYF.

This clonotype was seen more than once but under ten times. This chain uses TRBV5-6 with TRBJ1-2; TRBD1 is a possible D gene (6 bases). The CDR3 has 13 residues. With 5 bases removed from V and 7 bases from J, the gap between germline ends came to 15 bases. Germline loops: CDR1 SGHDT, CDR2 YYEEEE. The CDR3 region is CASRHPGAGGYTF. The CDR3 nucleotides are TGTGCCAGCAGACACCCAGGGGCGGGTGGCTACACCTTC. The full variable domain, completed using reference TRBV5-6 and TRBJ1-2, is DAGVTQSPTHLIKTRGQQVTLRCSPKSGHDTVSWYQQALGQGPQFIFQYYEEEERQRGNFPDRFSGHQFPNYSSELNVNALLLGDSALYLCASRHPGAGGYTFGSGTRLTVV.

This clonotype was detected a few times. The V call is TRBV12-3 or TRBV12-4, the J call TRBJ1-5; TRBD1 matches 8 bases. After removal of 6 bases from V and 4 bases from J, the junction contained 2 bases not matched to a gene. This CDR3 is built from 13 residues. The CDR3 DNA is TGTGCCAGCAGCTGGGACAGGAATCAGCCCCAGCATTTT. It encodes CASSWDRNQPQHF.

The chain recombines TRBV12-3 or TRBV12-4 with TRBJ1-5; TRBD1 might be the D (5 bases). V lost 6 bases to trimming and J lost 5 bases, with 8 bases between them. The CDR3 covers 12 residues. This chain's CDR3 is CASSRGDQPQHF. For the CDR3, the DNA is TGTGCCAGCAGCCGGGGGGATCAGCCCCAGCATTTT.

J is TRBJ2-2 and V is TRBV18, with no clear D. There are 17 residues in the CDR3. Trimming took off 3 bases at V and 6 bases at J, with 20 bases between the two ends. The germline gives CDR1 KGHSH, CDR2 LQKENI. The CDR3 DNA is TGTGCCAGCTCACCCCCGTTAAACTGGGATTCATCCGGGGAGCTGTTTTTT. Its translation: CASSPPLNWDSSGELFF.